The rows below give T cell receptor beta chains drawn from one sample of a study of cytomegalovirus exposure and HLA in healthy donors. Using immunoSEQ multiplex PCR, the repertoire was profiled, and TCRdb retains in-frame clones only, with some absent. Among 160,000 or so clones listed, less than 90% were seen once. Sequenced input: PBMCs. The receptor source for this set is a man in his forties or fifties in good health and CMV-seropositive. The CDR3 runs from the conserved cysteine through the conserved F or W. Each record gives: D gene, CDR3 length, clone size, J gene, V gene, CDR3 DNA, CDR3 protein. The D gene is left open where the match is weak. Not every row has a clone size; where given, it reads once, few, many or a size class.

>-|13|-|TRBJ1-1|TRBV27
TGTGCCAGCAGTATGCCGGGGAACACTGAAGCTTTCTTT
CASSMPGNTEAFF
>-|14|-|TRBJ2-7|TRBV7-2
TGTGCCAGCAGCTTAGGGAGGTCCTCCTACGAGCAGTACTTC
CASSLGRSSYEQYF
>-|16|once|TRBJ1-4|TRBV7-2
TGTGCCAGCAGCTTAAGATCAGGGGCAACTAATGAAAAACTGTTTTTT
CASSLRSGATNEKLFF
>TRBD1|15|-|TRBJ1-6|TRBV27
TGTGCCAGCACCGCTACCACAGGGGTCCGATCACCCCTCCACTTT
CASTATTGVRSPLHF
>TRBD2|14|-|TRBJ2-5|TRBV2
TGTGCCAGCGGGACGCTAGCGGCCCGGGAGACCCAGTACTTC
CASGTLAARETQYF
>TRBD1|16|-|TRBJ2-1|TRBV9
TGTGCCAGCAGCGTACAGGGGGTAGGATCCTACAATGAGCAGTTCTTC
CASSVQGVGSYNEQFF
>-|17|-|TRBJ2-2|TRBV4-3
TGCGCCAGCAGCCAAATGGGAGTGGGGGGGGCCGCCGGGGAGCTGTTTTTT
CASSQMGVGGAAGELFF
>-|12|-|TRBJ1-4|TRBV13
TGTGCCAGCAGACAGGGTGCGGAAAAACTGTTTTTT
CASRQGAEKLFF
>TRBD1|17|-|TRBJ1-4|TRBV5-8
TGTGCCAGCAGCTTGTTTTCGCCGGGACAGGGTAATGAAAAACTGTTTTTT
CASSLFSPGQGNEKLFF
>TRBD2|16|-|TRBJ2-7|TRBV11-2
TGTGCCAGCAGCAAACGACTAGCGGGAGGGACCTACGAGCAGTACTTC
CASSKRLAGGTYEQYF
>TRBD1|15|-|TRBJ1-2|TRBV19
TGTGCCAGTAGTATGAGGGGACAGGGCATGCGTGGCTACACCTTC
CASSMRGQGMRGYTF
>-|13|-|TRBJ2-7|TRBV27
TGTGCCAGCAGGGACACCGTCTCCTACGAGCAGTACTTC
CASRDTVSYEQYF
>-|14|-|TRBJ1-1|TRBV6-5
TGTGCCAGCAGTGAAAGGTGGGGGCAGCTGGAAGCTTTCTTT
CASSERWGQLEAFF
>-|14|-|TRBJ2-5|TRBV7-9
TGTGCCAGCAGAGCCGGACTCACGATCGAGACCCAGTACTTC
CASRAGLTIETQYF
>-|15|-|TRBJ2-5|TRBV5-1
TGCGCCAGCAGCTTCGGGGGAGGTTCGCAAGAGACCCAGTACTTC
CASSFGGGSQETQYF
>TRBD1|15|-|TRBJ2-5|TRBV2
TGTGCCAGCAGCGAACAGGGGCAATCCCAAGAGACCCAGTACTTC
CASSEQGQSQETQYF
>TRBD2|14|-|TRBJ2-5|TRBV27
TGTGCCAGCAGTTATGGACTAGGTGGAGAGACCCAGTACTTC
CASSYGLGGETQYF
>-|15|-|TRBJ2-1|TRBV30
TGTGCCTGGAGTGGCATCGGGGACTCCTACAATGAGCAGTTCTTC
CAWSGIGDSYNEQFF
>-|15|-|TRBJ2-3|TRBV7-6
TGTGCCAGCAGCTTAGTACAGCCAAGCACAGATACGCAGTATTTT
CASSLVQPSTDTQYF
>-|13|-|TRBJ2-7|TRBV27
TGTGCCAGCAGTCCCCAGGGCTTGGACGAGCAGTACTTC
CASSPQGLDEQYF
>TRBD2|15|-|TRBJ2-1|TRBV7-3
TGTGCCAGCAGCCTCGCGGGGGGGATAAACAATGAGCAGTTCTTC
CASSLAGGINNEQFF
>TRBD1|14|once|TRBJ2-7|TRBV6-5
TGTGCCAGCAGCCGAAGGACAGGGGGCTACGAGCAGTACTTC
CASSRRTGGYEQYF
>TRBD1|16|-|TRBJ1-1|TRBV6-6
TGTGCCAGCAGTTCCCCCAGGGACAGGGGGCCCACTGAAGCTTTCTTT
CASSSPRDRGPTEAFF
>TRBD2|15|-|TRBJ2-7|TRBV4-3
TGCGCCAGCAGCCAGCGGACTAGCCCGACCTACGAGCAGTACTTC
CASSQRTSPTYEQYF
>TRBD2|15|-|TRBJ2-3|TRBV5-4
TGTGCCAGCAGCTTGTCGGGGGGGAACACAGATACGCAGTATTTT
CASSLSGGNTDTQYF
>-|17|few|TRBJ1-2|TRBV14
TGTGCCAGCACGACCCCTCCGACAGTCCGATCTAACTATGGCTACACCTTC
CASTTPPTVRSNYGYTF
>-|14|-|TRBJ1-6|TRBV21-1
TGTGCCAGCGGGCAGTCAAAGTATAATTCACCCCTCCACTTT
CASGQSKYNSPLHF
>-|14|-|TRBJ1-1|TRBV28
TGTGCCAGCAGCGGGGGGGGAGGGAGCACTGAAGCTTTCTTT
CASSGGGGSTEAFF
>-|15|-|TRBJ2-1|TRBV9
TGTGCCAGCAGCGTAGGTGGGCCGGGATACAATGAGCAGTTCTTC
CASSVGGPGYNEQFF
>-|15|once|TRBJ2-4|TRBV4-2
TGTGCCAGCAGCCAAGATGCGGGAGCCAAAAACATTCAGTACTTC
CASSQDAGAKNIQYF
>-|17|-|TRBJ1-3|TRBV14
TGTGCCAGCAGCCAAGGCCCGGGACACCCGTCTGGAAACACCATATATTTT
CASSQGPGHPSGNTIYF
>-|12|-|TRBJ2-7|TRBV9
TGTGCCAGCAGTCACCGGGGGGCCGAGCAGTACTTC
CASSHRGAEQYF
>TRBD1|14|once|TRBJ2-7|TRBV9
TGTGCCAGCAGCGAGGGGACAGGGGGCTACGAGCAGTACTTC
CASSEGTGGYEQYF
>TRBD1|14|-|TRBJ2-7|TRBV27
TGTGCCAGCAGCTTAAGACAGGGGGTCTACGAGCAGTACTTC
CASSLRQGVYEQYF
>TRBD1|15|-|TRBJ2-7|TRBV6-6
TGTGCCAGCAGTTACTCGTGGGACAGGGCTTACGAGCAGTACTTC
CASSYSWDRAYEQYF
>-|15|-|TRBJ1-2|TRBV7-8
TGTGCCAGCAGCTTCCCCGGGACCGCGGGGGGAGGCTACACCTTC
CASSFPGTAGGGYTF
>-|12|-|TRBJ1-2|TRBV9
TGTGCCAGCAGCACCCGAGGGGGAGGCTACACCTTC
CASSTRGGGYTF
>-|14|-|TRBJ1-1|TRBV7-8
TGTGCCAGCAGCTTAGCATACGGGAACACTGAAGCTTTCTTT
CASSLAYGNTEAFF
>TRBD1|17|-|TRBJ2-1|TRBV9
TGTGCCAGCAGCGTAAGACCCGGGACAGGGATTGGTAATGAGCAGTTCTTC
CASSVRPGTGIGNEQFF
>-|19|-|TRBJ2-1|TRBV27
TGTGCCAGCAGTTTATCGAGCCCGGACTACCTGAGCTCCTACAATGAGCAGTTCTTC
CASSLSSPDYLSSYNEQFF